One sample yielded the 30 T cell receptor beta chains listed below, sequenced in a study of blood T cell repertoires in COVID-19. The assay was immunoSEQ multiplex PCR, and TCRdb's table has in-frame clones only and misses some. The data show fewer than 250,000 clones, roughly 86% seen once. The sample consisted of peripheral blood. The receptors were sampled from a man aged 60 to 75 with acute or convalescent COVID-19.

The chain carries TRBV5-1 and TRBJ2-3; the D gene is possibly TRBD1 (6 bases). The V end lost 4 bases, the J end lost 7 bases, and 19 bases lay between the germline ends. Germline CDR1 and CDR2: SGHRS and YFSETQ. The CDR3 is 15 amino acids. The CDR3 region has the DNA TGCGCCAGCAGCCGGACAGCCCCGGGCGTCCATACGCAGTATTTT. It translates to CASSRTAPGVHTQYF.

The rearrangement joins TRBV10-1 to TRBJ2-7; D uncertain. The V and J ends lost 4 bases and 0 bases respectively, with 13 bases between them. Germline-derived CDR1 and CDR2 are WNHNN and SYGVQD (reference sequence). The CDR3 consists of 15 residues. The CDR3 region is CASSGDTSNSYEQYF. CDR3 DNA: TGCGCCAGCAGTGGCGACACCTCGAACTCCTACGAGCAGTACTTC.

This chain links TRBV4-2 with TRBJ2-2, with 16 bases identical to TRBD2. CDR1 is LGHNA, CDR2 YNFKEQ, per germline. The CDR3 spans 20 residues. V shed 0 bases, J shed 8 bases, and the junction held 12 bases outside the gene matches. The chain's CDR3 is CASSQDTGLAGGLHLGELFF. In DNA form, the CDR3 reads TGTGCCAGCAGCCAAGATACGGGACTAGCGGGGGGGCTCCACCTGGGGGAGCTGTTTTTT.

The CDR3 loop is CASSLVDSRSGNTIYF. CDR3 nucleotides: TGTGCCAGCAGCTTGGTGGACAGTCGCTCTGGAAACACCATATATTTT. The chain joins TRBV5-4 to TRBJ1-3; TRBD1 is a possible D gene (6 bases). This CDR3 has 16 amino acids. CDR1 is SGHNT and CDR2 is YYREEE in the germline V gene (reference sequence). Deletions cut 0 bases from V and 0 bases from J, with 10 bases between.

The rearrangement uses TRBV4-2 and TRBJ1-6; maybe TRBD1 (5 bases). The CDR3 contains 15 residues. Trimming shortened V by 2 bases and J by 5 bases, and 10 bases separated the two germline ends. The V gene's germline CDR1 is LGHNA and CDR2 YNFKEQ. This CDR3 is CASSQSKTDNSPLHF. The CDR3 coding sequence is TGTGCCAGCAGCCAATCGAAGACAGATAATTCACCCCTCCACTTT.

The chain employs TRBV11-2 and TRBJ2-7, with TRBD2 matching over 7 bases. V dropped 0 bases and J dropped 0; count of bases not matched to a gene: 2. Germline V gives CDR1 SGHAT, CDR2 FQNNGV. The CDR3 runs 15 residues. The CDR3 coding sequence is TGTGCCAGCAGCTTAGAGCGGGGGATCTCCTACGAGCAGTACTTC. Protein: CASSLERGISYEQYF.

The sample holds one count of this clone. The chain joins TRBV14 to TRBJ1-6; the match to TRBD1 covers 7 bases. With V trimmed by 5 bases and J by 8 bases, 9 bases remained unmatched. The CDR3 extends over 15 amino acids. Germline assignment: CDR1 SGHDN and CDR2 FVKESK. The chain's CDR3 is CASSTQTGRYSPLHF. In DNA form, the CDR3 reads TGTGCCAGCAGCACACAGACAGGGAGGTATTCACCCCTCCACTTT. Filled out from reference TRBV14 and TRBJ1-6, the complete variable domain reads EAGVTQFPSHSVIEKGQTVTLRCDPISGHDNLYWYRRVMGKEIKFLLHFVKESKQDESGMPNNRFLAERTGGTYSTLKVQPAELEDSGVYFCASSTQTGRYSPLHFGNGTRLTVT.

This chain connects TRBV5-5 to TRBJ1-1, with D possibly TRBD1 on 5 matching bases. This CDR3 is 15 amino acids long. Per the germline V gene, CDR1 is SGHKS and CDR2 is YYEKEE (reference sequence). The V gene lost 4 bases and the J gene lost 9 bases, with 22 bases spanning the gap. CDR3 residues: CASSETTQQGLKAFF. The CDR3 nucleotides are TGTGCCAGCAGCGAAACCACCCAGCAGGGACTGAAAGCTTTCTTT.

This chain links TRBV9 with TRBJ1-6; D call uncertain. Trimming left V 0 bases short and J 5 bases short, with 12 bases between. CDR3 length equals 16 residues. Germline lookup yields CDR1 SGDLS and CDR2 YYNGEE. The CDR3 sequence is CASSVGSDRNNSPLHF. The CDR3 region has the DNA TGTGCCAGCAGCGTAGGCAGCGACCGGAATAATTCACCCCTCCACTTT.

The rearrangement uses TRBV29-1 and TRBJ2-2; D possibly corresponds to TRBD1 (5 bases). Germline CDR1 and CDR2: SQVTM and ANQGSEA. With 5 bases removed from V and 1 base from J, the gap between germline ends came to 5 bases. The CDR3 has 12 residues. As DNA, the CDR3 is TGCAGCGTTACAGGGAACACCGGGGAGCTGTTTTTT. This translates into CSVTGNTGELFF.

This chain uses TRBV9 with TRBJ2-7, with a weak D call TRBD1 (6 bases). Trimming took 0 bases from V and 0 from J, leaving 16 bases between them. Per germline, CDR1 SGDLS and CDR2 YYNGEE. CDR3 length equals 17 residues. In nucleotides, the CDR3 is TGTGCCAGCAGCGTAGGTAAGGGGGAGAGAAGCTCCTACGAGCAGTACTTC. Translated, it gives CASSVGKGERSSYEQYF.

This clone was seen a single time. This sequence joins TRBV7-9 and TRBJ2-3; TRBD1 agrees at 8 bases. Germline CDR1 reads SEHNR; CDR2 reads FQNEAQ (reference sequence). This CDR3 is built from 15 residues. Trimming removed 2 bases from V and 3 bases from J; junction bases left unmatched: 4. CDR3 loop: CASSLLNRGTDTQYF. CDR3 DNA: TGTGCCAGCAGCTTATTAAACAGGGGGACAGATACGCAGTATTTT.

A remark on this clone: The junction and the germline gene differ at one end; a read error may be behind it. The V call is TRBV9, the J call TRBJ2-7; 15 bases agree with TRBD2. From germline, CDR1 is SGDLS and CDR2 YYNGEE. The CDR3 is 18 amino acids. CDR3 sequence (DNA): TGTGCCAGCAGCGTAGTGTGGGGACTAGCGGGGGGCTCCTGCGAGCAGTACTTC. This codes for CASSVVWGLAGGSCEQYF.

V and J are TRBV24-1 and TRBJ1-6, with 8 bases matching TRBD1. Looked up from germline, CDR1 is KGHDR and CDR2 is SFDVKD. J gave up 5 bases and V 12 bases, and 8 bases lay outside the gene matches. The CDR3 totals 14 residues. The CDR3 reads CAPADRANNSPLHF. CDR3 DNA: TGTGCCCCCGCGGACAGGGCCAATAATTCACCCCTCCACTTT.

The chain couples TRBV18 to TRBJ1-5, with D possibly matching TRBD1 (6 bases). Trimming cost V 2 bases and J 1 base, with 12 bases left between them. In germline, CDR1 is KGHSH, CDR2 LQKENI. The CDR3 has 16 residues. DNA of the CDR3: TGTGCCAGCTCACCAGAGTGGCAGGGGAGCAATCAGCCCCAGCATTTT. Translated, it gives CASSPEWQGSNQPQHF.

The rearrangement links TRBV9 to TRBJ1-1; a possible D gene is TRBD1 (5 bases). CDR1 and CDR2 (germline): SGDLS, YYNGEE. V was cut by 5 bases and J by 4 bases, with 12 bases left in between. This CDR3 is built from 13 residues. This chain's CDR3 is CASSGGGATEAFF. The CDR3 DNA is TGTGCCAGCAGTGGTGGAGGGGCCACTGAAGCTTTCTTT.

The chain carries TRBV5-1 and TRBJ1-1; D is uncertain. CDR1 is SGHRS, CDR2 YFSETQ, per germline. V was clipped by 0 bases and J by 6 bases, with 12 bases between them. The CDR3 length is 14 residues. The CDR3 DNA follows: TGCGCCAGCAGCTTGGTTCGGGTAGACGCTGAAGCTTTCTTT. Protein: CASSLVRVDAEAFF.

This sequence joins TRBV10-2 and TRBJ2-7; 9 bases align to TRBD2. The CDR3 has 14 amino acids. Per germline, CDR1 WSHSY and CDR2 SAAADI. V gave up 8 bases and J gave up 6 bases; unmatched junction bases: 11. CDR3 sequence: CASSTGTSSSEQYF. CDR3 bases: TGCGCCAGCTCTACCGGGACTAGCTCGAGCGAGCAGTACTTC.

This clone has a single count. V is TRBV11-3 and J is TRBJ2-2; 8 bases line up with TRBD2. The V gene end was trimmed by 4 bases and the J gene end by 3 bases; junction bases not matched to a gene: 10. The CDR3 has 17 residues. CDR1 SGHNT and CDR2 YENEEA come from the germline V gene. Here the CDR3 DNA reads TGTGCCAGCAGCTCCTCTCACGGGGGGGGTGACACCGGGGAGCTGTTTTTT. Protein sequence: CASSSSHGGGDTGELFF.

V usage is TRBV19 and J usage is TRBJ2-5, with 9 bases matching TRBD2. The trim removed 3 bases at V and 1 base at J, leaving 3 bases unmatched. Germline V gene data show CDR1 as LNHDA and CDR2 as SQIVND (reference sequence). The CDR3 spans 15 residues. CDR3 residues: CASSIARGGQETQYF. The DNA for the CDR3 is TGTGCCAGTAGTATTGCGCGGGGGGGCCAAGAGACCCAGTACTTC.

The chain joins TRBV7-2 to TRBJ2-5; TRBD1 agrees at 8 bases. With 0 bases clipped from V and 5 bases from J, the junction kept 5 bases outside the gene matches. Germline V gene lookup returns CDR1 SGHTA and CDR2 FQGNSA. The CDR3 has 15 residues. The CDR3: CASSLATGGRETQYF. In nucleotides, the CDR3 is TGTGCCAGCAGCTTAGCCACAGGGGGACGGGAGACCCAGTACTTC.

J is TRBJ2-3 and V is TRBV5-1; D is ambiguous. The V gene's germline CDR1 is SGHRS and CDR2 YFSETQ. This CDR3 contains 12 residues. Trimming removed 4 bases at V and 6 bases at J, with 9 bases between. CDR3 nucleotide sequence: TGCGCCAGCAGCCCCCCCTCGGATACGCAGTATTTT. Amino acids: CASSPPSDTQYF. Full variable domain (remainder filled in from reference TRBV5-1 and TRBJ2-3): KAGVTQTPRYLIKTRGQQVTLSCSPISGHRSVSWYQQTPGQGLQFLFEYFSETQRNKGNFPGRFSGRQFSNSRSEMNVSTLELGDSALYLCASSPPSDTQYFGPGTRLTVL.

The chain links TRBV3-1 (or the pseudogene TRBV3-2) to TRBJ2-5, with 9 nucleotides matching TRBD1. The ends lost 4 bases at V and 5 bases at J; junction bases unmatched: 8. This CDR3 region has 15 residues. CDR1 and CDR2 from the germline V gene are LGHDT and YNNKEL (reference sequence). The CDR3 sequence: CASSPRQGGMETQYF. Written as DNA, the CDR3 is TGTGCCAGCAGCCCCAGACAGGGGGGGATGGAGACCCAGTACTTC.

This chain uses TRBV28 with TRBJ2-7, with a weak D call TRBD1 (6 bases). The CDR3 has 14 amino acids. The germline V gene encodes CDR1 MDHEN and CDR2 SYDVKM. With 0 bases removed from V and 0 bases from J, the gap between germline ends came to 6 bases. CDR3 DNA: TGTGCCAGCAGTTTATGGGACAGCTCCTACGAGCAGTACTTC. Translating gives CASSLWDSSYEQYF.

The chain links TRBV30 to TRBJ1-4, with D possibly TRBD1 on 5 matching bases. Germline V CDR1 and CDR2: GTSNPN, SVGIG (reference sequence). V lost 2 bases and J lost 8, with 24 bases in between. This CDR3 spans 17 amino acids. The CDR3 spells CAWSSLTQGVAFEKLFF. The CDR3 region has the DNA TGTGCCTGGAGTTCTCTTACCCAGGGTGTGGCGTTCGAAAAACTGTTTTTT.

The chain links TRBV5-4 to TRBJ2-1, with D tentatively TRBD2 (6 bases). The CDR3 has 16 amino acids. In germline, CDR1 is SGHNT, CDR2 YYREEE (reference sequence). Trimming removed 0 bases from V and 9 bases from J, with 19 bases in between. CDR3 in amino acids: CASSLGGTPVFGEQFF. CDR3 nucleotide sequence: TGTGCCAGCAGCTTGGGAGGGACTCCCGTCTTTGGTGAGCAGTTCTTC.

The chain combines TRBV7-2 with TRBJ1-3; a weak D match, TRBD1 (6 bases). Germline V gene sequence: CDR1 SGHTA, CDR2 FQGNSA. V was pared by 1 base and J by 4 bases, with 17 bases between. CDR3 size: 17 residues. CDR3 sequence (DNA): TGTGCCAGCAGCTTAGTAGGTCCACAGGGAGCAGGAAACACCATATATTTT. Translation: CASSLVGPQGAGNTIYF.

The chain employs TRBV3-1 (or the pseudogene TRBV3-2) and TRBJ1-2; D not certain. Trimming pared 4 bases from V and 6 bases from J, leaving 12 bases between. This CDR3 has 13 amino acids. The V gene's germline CDR1 is LGHDT and CDR2 YNNKEL (reference sequence). The CDR3 region has the DNA TGTGCCAGCAGCCCTAGATCGTATCATGGCTACACCTTC. The encoded protein is CASSPRSYHGYTF.

This clone has at least ten counts. The chain is built from TRBV3-1 (or the pseudogene TRBV3-2) and TRBJ2-2; D not certain. CDR3 length: 15 residues. Trimming removed 1 base from V and 4 bases from J, with 10 bases in between. Germline V gene lookup returns CDR1 LGHDT and CDR2 YNNKEL (reference sequence). CDR3 sequence reads: CASSQAGPATGELFF. The CDR3 nucleotides are TGTGCCAGCAGCCAAGCTGGGCCGGCCACCGGGGAGCTGTTTTTT.

The chain uses TRBV29-1 and TRBJ2-6; 12 bases match TRBD1. The CDR3 covers 16 residues. The germline gives CDR1 SQVTM, CDR2 ANQGSEA. V shed 6 bases and J 4 bases; nucleotides not matched to a gene: 7. The CDR3 nucleotides are TGCAGCGTGAAGGGACAGGGGGCGCCCGGGGCCAACGTCCTGACTTTC. The encoded protein is CSVKGQGAPGANVLTF.